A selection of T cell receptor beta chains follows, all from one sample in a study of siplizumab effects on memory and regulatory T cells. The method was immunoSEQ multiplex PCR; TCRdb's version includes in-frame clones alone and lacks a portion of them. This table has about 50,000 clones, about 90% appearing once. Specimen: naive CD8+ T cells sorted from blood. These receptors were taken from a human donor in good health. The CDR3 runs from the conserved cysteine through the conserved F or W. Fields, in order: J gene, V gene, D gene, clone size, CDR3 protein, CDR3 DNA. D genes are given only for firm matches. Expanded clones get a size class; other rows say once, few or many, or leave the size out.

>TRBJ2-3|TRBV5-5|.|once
CASSSITDTQYF
TGTGCCAGCAGCTCGATCACAGATACGCAGTATTTT
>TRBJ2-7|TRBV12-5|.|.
CASDQDNSYEQYF
TGTGCTAGTGACCAGGACAACTCCTACGAGCAGTACTTC
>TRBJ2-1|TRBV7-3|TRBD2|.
CASSTTGGSPYNEQFF
TGTGCCAGCAGCACTACGGGGGGGAGCCCCTACAATGAGCAGTTCTTC
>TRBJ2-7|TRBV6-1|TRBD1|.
CASSEAWTGFYEQYF
TGTGCCAGCAGTGAAGCGTGGACAGGGTTTTACGAGCAGTACTTC
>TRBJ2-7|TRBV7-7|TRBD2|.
CASSPRMGLAGSYEQYF
TGTGCTAGCAGCCCCCGGATGGGCTTAGCGGGGTCCTACGAGCAGTACTTC
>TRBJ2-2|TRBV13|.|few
CASSLGDGELFF
TGTGCCAGCAGCTTAGGCGACGGGGAGCTGTTTTTT
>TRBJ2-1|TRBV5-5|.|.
CASSFRGREMDEQFF
TGTGCCAGCAGCTTCCGAGGAAGGGAAATGGATGAGCAGTTCTTC
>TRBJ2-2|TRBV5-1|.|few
CASSSGPSANTGELFF
TGCGCCAGCAGCTCGGGACCGTCCGCGAACACCGGGGAGCTGTTTTTT
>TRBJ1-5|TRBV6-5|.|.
CASSFRGLYSNQPQHF
TGTGCCAGCAGTTTCCGGGGGCTTTATAGCAATCAGCCCCAGCATTTT
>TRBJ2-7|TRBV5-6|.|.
CASSLGQNYEQYF
TGTGCCAGCAGCTTGGGACAGAACTACGAGCAGTACTTC
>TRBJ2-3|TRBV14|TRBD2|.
CASSLLAGGTDTQYF
TGTGCCAGCAGCCTCCTAGCGGGAGGCACAGATACGCAGTATTTT
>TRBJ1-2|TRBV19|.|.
CASSIPPKGLEGYTF
TGTGCCAGTAGTATCCCCCCCAAAGGGTTGGAAGGCTACACCTTC
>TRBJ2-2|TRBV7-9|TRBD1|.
CASSFPGQGITGELFF
TGTGCCAGCAGCTTTCCGGGACAGGGTATCACCGGGGAGCTGTTTTTT
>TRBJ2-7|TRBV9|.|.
CASSVREIPSGGSNEQYF
TGTGCCAGCAGCGTAAGGGAGATTCCAAGTGGAGGGTCCAACGAGCAGTACTTC
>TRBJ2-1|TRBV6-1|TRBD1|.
CASSGWTGYNEQFF
TGTGCCAGCAGTGGCTGGACAGGGTACAATGAGCAGTTCTTC
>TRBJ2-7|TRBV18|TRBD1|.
CASSPETGSSYEQYF
TGTGCCAGCTCACCAGAGACAGGGAGCTCCTACGAGCAGTACTTC
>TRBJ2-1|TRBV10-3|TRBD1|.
CAISESQGAPYNEQFF
TGTGCCATCAGTGAGTCTCAGGGGGCCCCCTACAATGAGCAGTTCTTC
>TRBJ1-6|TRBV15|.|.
CATEESYNSPLHF
TGTGCCACCGAGGAATCCTATAATTCACCCCTCCACTTT
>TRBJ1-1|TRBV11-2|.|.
CASSPQQGLGMNTEAFF
TGTGCCAGCAGCCCCCAACAAGGATTGGGGATGAACACTGAAGCTTTCTTT
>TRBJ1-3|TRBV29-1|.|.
CSVEERPGNTIYF
TGCAGCGTTGAAGAAAGACCTGGAAACACCATATATTTT
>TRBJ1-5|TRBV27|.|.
CASSEGGDQPQHF
TGTGCCAGCAGCGAAGGGGGGGATCAGCCCCAGCATTTT
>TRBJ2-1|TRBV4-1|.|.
CASSQGPHRSYNEQFF
TGCGCCAGCAGCCAGGGACCCCACCGTTCCTACAATGAGCAGTTCTTC
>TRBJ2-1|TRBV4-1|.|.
CASSPHAATYNEQFF
TGCGCCAGCAGCCCCCACGCCGCCACCTACAATGAGCAGTTCTTC
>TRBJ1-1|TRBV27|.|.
CASSPFDRPAGTEAFF
TGTGCCAGCAGTCCCTTTGACAGGCCGGCGGGCACTGAAGCTTTCTTT
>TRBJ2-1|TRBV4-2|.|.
CASSQDWLAGDEQFF
TGTGCCAGCAGCCAAGATTGGCTGGCTGGGGATGAGCAGTTCTTC
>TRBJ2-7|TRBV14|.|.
CASSPYTYEQYF
TGTGCCAGCAGCCCTTATACCTACGAGCAGTACTTC
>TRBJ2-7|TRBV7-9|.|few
CASSPWAGYEQYF
TGTGCCAGCAGCCCGTGGGCGGGATACGAGCAGTACTTC
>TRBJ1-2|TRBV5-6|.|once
CASSLVGGYTF
TGTGCCAGCAGCTTGGTTGGGGGCTACACCTTC
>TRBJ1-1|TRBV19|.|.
CASRGAANTEAFF
TGTGCCAGTAGAGGGGCGGCGAACACTGAAGCTTTCTTT
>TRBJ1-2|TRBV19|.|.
CASSINYGYTF
TGTGCCAGTAGTATTAACTATGGCTACACCTTC
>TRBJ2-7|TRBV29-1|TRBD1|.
CSVLTGTYEQYF
TGCAGCGTTTTGACAGGGACCTACGAGCAGTACTTC
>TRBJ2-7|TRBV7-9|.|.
CASSREYYEQYF
TGTGCCAGCAGCCGCGAGTACTACGAGCAGTACTTC
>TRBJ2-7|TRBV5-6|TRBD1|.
CASSNRWDRGYEQYF
TGTGCCAGCAGCAACCGGTGGGACAGGGGTTACGAGCAGTACTTC
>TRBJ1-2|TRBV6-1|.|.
CASSEVGFANYGYTF
TGTGCCAGCAGTGAAGTCGGGTTCGCTAACTATGGCTACACCTTC
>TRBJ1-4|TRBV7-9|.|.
CASSTPGHLEKLFF
TGTGCCAGCAGTACCCCGGGACATCTTGAAAAACTGTTTTTT
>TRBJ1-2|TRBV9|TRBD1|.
CASSVGVTGTYGYTF
TGTGCCAGCAGCGTAGGGGTGACAGGGACCTATGGCTACACCTTC
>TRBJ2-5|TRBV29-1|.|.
CSVESSRPLDETQYF
TGCAGCGTTGAGTCCTCCAGACCCCTGGATGAGACCCAGTACTTC
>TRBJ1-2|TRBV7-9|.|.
CASSGTGFDGYTF
TGTGCCAGCAGCGGCACAGGGTTTGATGGCTACACCTTC
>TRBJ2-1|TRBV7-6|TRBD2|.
CASSSPSGSSYNEQFF
TGTGCCAGCAGCTCCCCGAGCGGGAGCTCCTACAATGAGCAGTTCTTC
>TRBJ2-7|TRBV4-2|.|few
CASSPHGQGYEQYF
TGTGCCAGCAGCCCACACGGCCAGGGCTACGAGCAGTACTTC
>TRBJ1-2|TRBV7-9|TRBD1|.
CASSSDRGEVYYGYTF
TGTGCCAGCAGCTCAGACAGGGGGGAGGTTTACTATGGCTACACCTTC
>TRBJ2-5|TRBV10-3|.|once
CAISESGTQYF
TGTGCCATCAGTGAGTCCGGGACCCAGTACTTC
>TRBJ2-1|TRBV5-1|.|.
CASSFTGTPVPNEQFF
TGCGCCAGCAGCTTCACCGGGACTCCCGTACCCAATGAGCAGTTCTTC
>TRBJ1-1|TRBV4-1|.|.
CASSQDRVGTEAFF
TGCGCCAGCAGCCAAGACAGGGTTGGCACTGAAGCTTTCTTT
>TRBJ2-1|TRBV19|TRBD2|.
CASSLSGGSYNEQFF
TGTGCCAGTAGCCTTAGCGGGGGGTCCTACAATGAGCAGTTCTTC